Below are 18 T cell receptor beta chains sequenced from a single sample in a study of PD-1 blockade in classical Hodgkin lymphoma. The sample's time point: cycle 4 day 1 (C4D1), after 6 weeks of nivolumab. Every patient was affected by relapse after autologous stem cell transplantation, while exposure to brentuximab vedotin was not uniform. Data came from immunoSEQ multiplex PCR; TCRdb stores just in-frame clones and leaves some out. The table lists roughly 7,900 clones, 78% of them singletons, with roughly 46% in the top ten. The source material was peripheral blood mononuclear cells (PBMCs), sampled before the fourth cycle of nivolumab. These receptors came from a human donor with classical Hodgkin lymphoma.

The chain combines TRBV7-7 with TRBJ2-6; D is unresolved. V dropped 5 bases and J dropped 5 bases, with 22 bases sitting between them. In germline, CDR1 is SSHAT, CDR2 FNYEAQ (reference sequence). The CDR3 is 18 amino acids. This CDR3 is CASSLGGVPQSRANVLTF. CDR3 nucleotide sequence: TGTGCCAGCAGCCTGGGCGGAGTGCCACAAAGTCGGGCCAACGTCCTGACTTTC.

This chain uses TRBV19 with TRBJ1-5; D unclear. The CDR3 sequence is 17 residues long. The germline V gene has CDR1 LNHDA and CDR2 SQIVND (reference sequence). V was pared by 2 bases and J by 0 bases, with 14 bases between. In DNA, the CDR3 is TGTGCCAGTAGTATACAGGCCAGATCCTATAGCAATCAGCCCCAGCATTTT. Translating it yields CASSIQARSYSNQPQHF.

The chain links TRBV4-2 to TRBJ2-7; D is possibly TRBD2 (6 bases). The CDR3 covers 15 residues. V shed 4 bases and J shed 7 bases, with 20 bases lying between them. Per germline, CDR1 LGHNA and CDR2 YNFKEQ. The CDR3 sequence: CASSRDLRTEGEQYF. CDR3 nucleotide sequence: TGTGCCAGCAGCCGTGACTTACGGACGGAGGGGGAGCAGTACTTC.

This clone was seen once. A read error may produce the germline difference seen at one junction end. The rearrangement joins TRBV7-7 to TRBJ2-7; 12 positions agree with TRBD2. The CDR3 spans 13 residues. CDR1 SSHAT and CDR2 FNYEAQ come from the germline V gene (reference sequence). The CDR3, as DNA: TGTGCTAGCAGCCCGGGACTAGCGGGCGAGCAGTACTTC. Its translation: CASSPGLAGEQYF.

The rearrangement joins TRBV11-2 to TRBJ2-3; a weak D match, TRBD2 (5 bases). Trimming cost V 5 bases and J 0 bases, with 18 bases left between them. The CDR3 has 17 residues. CDR1 is SGHAT, CDR2 FQNNGV, per germline. The CDR3 coding sequence is TGTGCCAGCAGCCCGTTACTGACTATACTCAGCACAGATACGCAGTATTTT. It yields the protein CASSPLLTILSTDTQYF.

About this clone: One end of the junction fails to match germline, which may point to a read error. The chain has TRBV5-3 and TRBJ1-1; D unclear. TRBV5-3 is treated as an ORF (open reading frame) with a function not yet certain. CDR3 length: 13 amino acids. The CDR3 here is CASSLMTIAEAFF. CDR3 DNA sequence: TGTGCCAGCAGCTTAATGACCATCGCTGAAGCTTTCTTT.

V usage is TRBV7-6 and J usage is TRBJ2-3; 7 bases agree with TRBD2. This CDR3 has 16 residues. Trimming at V came to 5 bases and at J to 0 bases, leaving 8 bases not matched to a gene. Per the germline V gene, CDR1 is SGHVS and CDR2 is FNYEAQ. As DNA, the CDR3 is TGTGCCAGCAGCCCGTTAGCGGGTAAGAGCACAGATACGCAGTATTTT. Translating gives CASSPLAGKSTDTQYF.

V gene TRBV10-3 combines with J gene TRBJ1-4; a possible D gene is TRBD1 (5 bases). Per germline, CDR1 ENHRY and CDR2 SYGVKD. CDR3 length equals 16 residues. V was clipped by 8 bases and J by 0 bases, with 16 bases between them. CDR3 sequence reads: CAIGAGEYATNEKLFF. CDR3 coding DNA: TGTGCCATCGGGGCAGGCGAATACGCAACTAATGAAAAACTGTTTTTT.

V and J are TRBV5-1 and TRBJ1-1; D is ambiguous. The CDR3 runs 15 residues. Germline CDR1 reads SGHRS; CDR2 reads YFSETQ. The V end was cut by 8 bases, the J end by 1 base, with 18 bases between. CDR3 sequence reads: CASGDPGRTNTEAFF. The CDR3 coding sequence is TGCGCCAGTGGGGATCCCGGTCGCACGAACACTGAAGCTTTCTTT.

The chain combines TRBV6-1 with TRBJ2-1; TRBD2 matches 7 bases. After removal of 7 bases from V and 2 bases from J, the junction contained 8 bases not matched to a gene. Germline V CDR1 and CDR2: MNHNS, SASEGT. The CDR3 totals 15 residues. CDR3 amino acids: CASTTHSGAYNEQFF. In nucleotides, the CDR3 is TGTGCCAGCACCACCCACAGCGGGGCCTACAATGAGCAGTTCTTC.

This clone was observed a few times. The chain recombines TRBV5-1 with TRBJ2-1; D not certain. The germline V gene has CDR1 SGHRS and CDR2 YFSETQ. The CDR3 is 13 residues long. The germline V and J ends were trimmed by 1 base and 4 bases, with 6 bases remaining between them. CDR3 sequence (DNA): TGCGCCAGCAGCTTGTCCCAATACAATGAGCAGTTCTTC. It translates to CASSLSQYNEQFF.

The chain employs TRBV6-5 and TRBJ2-1; tentatively, D is TRBD2 (5 bases). This CDR3 contains 13 residues. CDR1 and CDR2 (germline): MNHEY, SVGAGI. The V and J ends lost 5 bases and 7 bases respectively, with 12 bases between them. CDR3 DNA: TGTGCCAGCAGTCGGGCGGGCTCGAATGAGCAGTTCTTC. It encodes CASSRAGSNEQFF.

CDR3 in amino acids: CASSPNPLRKREGLFRETQYF. CDR3 DNA sequence: TGTGCCAGCAGTCCCAACCCCCTCCGAAAGCGGGAGGGCCTCTTCCGAGAGACCCAGTACTTC. The chain has TRBV27 and TRBJ2-5; 10 bases agree with TRBD2. V lost 5 bases to trimming and J lost 4 bases; unmatched junction nucleotides: 25. From germline, CDR1 is MNHEY and CDR2 SMNVEV (reference sequence). The CDR3 is 21 residues long.

The chain joins TRBV5-4 to TRBJ2-3; 7 nucleotides align to TRBD1. V lost 1 base to trimming and J lost 8 bases; unmatched junction nucleotides: 7. This CDR3 region has 14 residues. CDR1 is SGHNT, CDR2 YYREEE, per germline (reference sequence). CDR3 nucleotides: TGTGCCAGCAGCTTGACAGGGGCGATAGGTACGCAGTATTTT. It is translated as CASSLTGAIGTQYF.

The chain uses TRBV29-1 and TRBJ2-1; tentatively, D is TRBD1 or TRBD2 (6 bases each). CDR1 and CDR2 (germline): SQVTM, ANQGSEA. Trimming pared 2 bases from V and 10 bases from J, leaving 12 bases between. This CDR3 is 12 amino acids long. The CDR3 is CSVERGAVEQFF. Here the CDR3 DNA reads TGCAGCGTTGAAAGGGGGGCGGTCGAGCAGTTCTTC.

This clone was detected only a few times. This chain uses TRBV4-1 with TRBJ2-1; 10 bases are shared with TRBD1. The V and J ends lost 0 bases and 6 bases, in that order; junction bases with no gene match: 5. This CDR3 has 16 amino acids. Per germline, CDR1 MGHRA and CDR2 YSYEKL. The DNA for the CDR3 is TGCGCCAGCAGCCAAGACCCGGGACAGGGGACCAATGAGCAGTTCTTC. As protein: CASSQDPGQGTNEQFF.

This clone was seen a few times. The chain employs TRBV5-4 and TRBJ2-7; 7 bases agree with TRBD2. V was pared by 4 bases and J by 1 base, with 8 bases of the junction left unmatched. Germline-derived CDR1 and CDR2 are SGHNT and YYREEE (reference sequence). The CDR3 runs to 15 residues. This CDR3 reads CASSRLEAGSYEQYF. CDR3 DNA: TGTGCCAGCAGCCGTCTAGAAGCGGGATCCTACGAGCAGTACTTC.

J is TRBJ2-7 and V is TRBV9; the D is unclear. CDR1 and CDR2 (germline): SGDLS, YYNGEE. The CDR3 runs 15 residues. V was shortened by 0 bases and J by 0 bases, with 10 bases between the two germline ends. The CDR3 region is CASSVGVDSSYEQYF. Here the CDR3 DNA reads TGTGCCAGCAGCGTAGGGGTCGATAGCTCCTACGAGCAGTACTTC. The entire variable domain, with the rest obtained from reference TRBV9 and TRBJ2-7, is as follows: DSGVTQTPKHLITATGQRVTLRCSPRSGDLSVYWYQQSLDQGLQFLIQYYNGEERAKGNILERFSAQQFPDLHSELNLSSLELGDSALYFCASSVGVDSSYEQYFGPGTRLTVT.